This is a list of T cell receptor beta chains from one sample in a study of OX40 agonist ivuxolimab in advanced cancers. Some clones are missing from TCRdb's copy, which holds only in-frame ones; the method was immunoSEQ multiplex PCR. This repertoire shows under 50,000 clones, around 82% found once; its top ten account for around 8%. The source was CD4+ or CD8+ T cells sorted from blood, collected in a trial of the OX40 agonist ivuxolimab. All receptors come from an adult with an advanced solid tumor such as melanoma, head and neck, liver or kidney cancer. Both conserved end residues are part of each CDR3. Fields, in order: clone size, J gene, D gene, V gene, CDR3 protein, CDR3 DNA. A D gene is named only where the DNA matches it firmly. Size is omitted from some rows. Given values are once, few, many or a class for expanded clones.

>.|TRBJ1-6|.|TRBV6-1
CASGGVGGWSYNSPLHF
TGTGCCAGCGGTGGGGTTGGGGGGTGGTCCTATAATTCACCCCTCCACTTT
>few|TRBJ1-1|.|TRBV6-4
CASSPGWDTTEAFF
TGTGCCAGCAGTCCCGGTTGGGATACCACTGAAGCTTTCTTT
>.|TRBJ2-7|.|TRBV27
CASSFQGRVYEQYF
TGTGCCAGCAGTTTTCAGGGCAGGGTCTACGAGCAGTACTTC
>.|TRBJ2-1|TRBD2|TRBV25-1
CASTRLAGSYNEQFF
TGTGCCAGCACTAGACTAGCGGGCTCCTACAATGAGCAGTTCTTC
>.|TRBJ2-1|.|TRBV7-2
CASSLGAGTEQFF
TGTGCCAGCAGCTTAGGGGCCGGGACCGAGCAGTTCTTC
>.|TRBJ2-3|.|TRBV5-4
CASSSSGSADTQYF
TGTGCCAGCAGCTCGTCAGGGTCGGCAGATACGCAGTATTTT
>.|TRBJ2-7|.|TRBV5-1
CASTTGTVEDYEQYF
TGCGCCAGCACTACAGGGACGGTAGAGGACTACGAGCAGTACTTC
>.|TRBJ1-4|TRBD1|TRBV19
CASSIEGTGHRKLFF
TGTGCCAGTAGTATAGAGGGGACAGGGCACCGGAAACTGTTTTTT
>.|TRBJ1-5|.|TRBV18
CASSPQDNQPQHF
TGTGCCAGCTCACCGCAGGACAATCAGCCCCAGCATTTT
>.|TRBJ2-1|.|TRBV5-8
CASSLRSSYNEQFF
TGTGCCAGCAGCTTGCGCAGCTCCTACAATGAGCAGTTCTTC
>few|TRBJ2-3|.|TRBV6-1
CASSFPGRTDTQYF
TGTGCCAGCAGTTTTCCGGGACGGACAGATACGCAGTATTTT